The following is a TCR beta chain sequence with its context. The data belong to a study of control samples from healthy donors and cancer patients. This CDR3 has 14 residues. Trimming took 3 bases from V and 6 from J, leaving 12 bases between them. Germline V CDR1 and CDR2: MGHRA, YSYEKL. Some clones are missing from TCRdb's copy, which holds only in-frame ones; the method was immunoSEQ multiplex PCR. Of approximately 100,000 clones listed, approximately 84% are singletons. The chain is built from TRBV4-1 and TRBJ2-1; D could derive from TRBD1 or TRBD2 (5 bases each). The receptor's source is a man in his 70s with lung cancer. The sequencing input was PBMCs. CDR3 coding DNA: TGCGCCAGCAGCCAGCCCGGGACCGCCAATGAGCAGTTCTTC. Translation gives CASSQPGTANEQFF.